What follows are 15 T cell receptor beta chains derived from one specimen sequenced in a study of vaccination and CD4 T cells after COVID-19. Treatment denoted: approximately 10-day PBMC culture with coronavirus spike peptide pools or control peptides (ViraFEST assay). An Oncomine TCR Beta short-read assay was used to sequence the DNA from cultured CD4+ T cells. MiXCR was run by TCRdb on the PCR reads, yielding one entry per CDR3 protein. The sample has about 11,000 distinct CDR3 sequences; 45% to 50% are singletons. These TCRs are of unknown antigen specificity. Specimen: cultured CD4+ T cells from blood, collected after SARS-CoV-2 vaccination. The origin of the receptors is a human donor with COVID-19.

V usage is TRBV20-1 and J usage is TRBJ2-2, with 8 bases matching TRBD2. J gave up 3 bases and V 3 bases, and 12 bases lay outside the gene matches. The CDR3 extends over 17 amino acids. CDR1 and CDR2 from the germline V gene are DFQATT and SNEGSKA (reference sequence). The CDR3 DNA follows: TGCAGTGCTAGGGATGGAAGGCGGGGGGCTGACACCGGGGAGCTGTTTTTT. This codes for CSARDGRRGADTGELFF.

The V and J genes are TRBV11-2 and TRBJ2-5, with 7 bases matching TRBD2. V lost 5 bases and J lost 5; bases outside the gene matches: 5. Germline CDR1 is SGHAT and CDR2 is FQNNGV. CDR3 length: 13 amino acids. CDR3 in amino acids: CASSPGGVETQYF. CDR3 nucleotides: TGTGCCAGCAGCCCGGGGGGTGTCGAGACCCAGTACTTC.

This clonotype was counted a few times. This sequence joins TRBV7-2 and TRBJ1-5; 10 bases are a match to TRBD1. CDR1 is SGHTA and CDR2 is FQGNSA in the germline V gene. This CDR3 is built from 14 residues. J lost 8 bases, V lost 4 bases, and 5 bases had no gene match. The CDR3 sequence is CASSSRQGAEPQHF. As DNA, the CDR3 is TGTGCCAGCAGCTCCCGACAGGGGGCGGAGCCCCAGCATTTT.

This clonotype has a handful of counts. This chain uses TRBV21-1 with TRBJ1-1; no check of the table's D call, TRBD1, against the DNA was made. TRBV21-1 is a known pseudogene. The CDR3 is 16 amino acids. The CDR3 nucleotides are TGTGCCAGCAGCGCAGCTCGACAGCCGTCGTTCACTGAAGCTTTCTTT. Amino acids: CASSAARQPSFTEAFF.

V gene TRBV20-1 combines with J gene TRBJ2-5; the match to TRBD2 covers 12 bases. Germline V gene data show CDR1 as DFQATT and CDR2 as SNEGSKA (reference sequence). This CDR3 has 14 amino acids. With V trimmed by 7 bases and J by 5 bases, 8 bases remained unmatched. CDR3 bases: TGCAGTGTTTTTCTAGCGGGGGGGCCCGAGACCCAGTACTTC. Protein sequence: CSVFLAGGPETQYF.

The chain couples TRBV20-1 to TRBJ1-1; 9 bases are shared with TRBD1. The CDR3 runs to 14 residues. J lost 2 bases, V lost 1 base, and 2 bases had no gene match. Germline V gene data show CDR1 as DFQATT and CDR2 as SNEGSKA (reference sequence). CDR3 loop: CSARGTGVNTEAFF. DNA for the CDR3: TGCAGTGCTAGAGGGACAGGGGTAAACACTGAAGCTTTCTTT.

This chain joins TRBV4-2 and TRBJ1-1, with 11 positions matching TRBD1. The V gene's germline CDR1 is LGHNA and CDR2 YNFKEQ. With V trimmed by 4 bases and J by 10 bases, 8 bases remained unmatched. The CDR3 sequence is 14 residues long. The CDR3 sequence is CASSPSRGQGVAFF. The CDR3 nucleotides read TGTGCCAGCAGCCCGAGCCGGGGACAGGGGGTAGCTTTCTTT.

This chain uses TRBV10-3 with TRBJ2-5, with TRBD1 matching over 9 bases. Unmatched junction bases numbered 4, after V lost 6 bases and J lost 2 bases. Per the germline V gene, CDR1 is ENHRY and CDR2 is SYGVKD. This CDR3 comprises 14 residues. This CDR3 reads CAISLDRGQETQYF. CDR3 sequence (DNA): TGTGCCATCAGCCTTGACAGGGGGCAAGAGACCCAGTACTTC.

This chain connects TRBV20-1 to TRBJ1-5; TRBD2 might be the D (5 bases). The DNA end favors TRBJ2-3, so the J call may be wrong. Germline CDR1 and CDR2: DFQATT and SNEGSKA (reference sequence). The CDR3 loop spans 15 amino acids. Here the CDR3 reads CSATPPPGSNQPQYF. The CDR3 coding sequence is TGCAGTGCTACCCCACCCCCGGGGAGCAATCAGCCCCAGTATTTT.

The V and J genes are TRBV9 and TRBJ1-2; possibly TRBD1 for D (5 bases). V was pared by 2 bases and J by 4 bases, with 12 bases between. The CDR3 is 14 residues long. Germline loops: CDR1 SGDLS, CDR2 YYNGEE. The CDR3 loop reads CASSVSGTTYGYTF. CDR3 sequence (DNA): TGTGCCAGCAGCGTCTCCGGGACTACCTATGGCTACACCTTC. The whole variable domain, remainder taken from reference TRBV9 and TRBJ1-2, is DSGVTQTPKHLITATGQRVTLRCSPRSGDLSVYWYQQSLDQGLQFLIQYYNGEERAKGNILERFSAQQFPDLHSELNLSSLELGDSALYFCASSVSGTTYGYTFGSGTRLTVV.

The CDR3 spells CSASLTRTLGYTF. The CDR3 DNA is TGCAGTGCTAGTCTCACCAGGACACTTGGCTACACCTTC. V gene TRBV20-1 combines with J gene TRBJ1-2; TRBD1 is a possible D gene (5 bases). This CDR3 contains 13 residues. Trimming stripped 3 bases from V and 7 bases from J, with 15 bases between. Per the germline V gene, CDR1 is DFQATT and CDR2 is SNEGSKA (reference sequence).

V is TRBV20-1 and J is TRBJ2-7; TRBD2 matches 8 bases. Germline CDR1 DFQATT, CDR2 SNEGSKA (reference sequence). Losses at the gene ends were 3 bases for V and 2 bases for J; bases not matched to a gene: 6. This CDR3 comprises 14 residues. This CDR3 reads CSASFERGPYEQYF. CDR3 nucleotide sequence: TGCAGTGCTAGTTTCGAGCGGGGGCCCTACGAGCAGTACTTC.

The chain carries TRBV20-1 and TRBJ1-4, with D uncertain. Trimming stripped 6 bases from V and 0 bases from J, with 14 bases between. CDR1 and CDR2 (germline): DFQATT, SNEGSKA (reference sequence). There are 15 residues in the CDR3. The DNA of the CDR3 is TGCAGTGCGACGGGTTTGGGCGCAACTAATGAAAAACTGTTTTTT. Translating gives CSATGLGATNEKLFF.

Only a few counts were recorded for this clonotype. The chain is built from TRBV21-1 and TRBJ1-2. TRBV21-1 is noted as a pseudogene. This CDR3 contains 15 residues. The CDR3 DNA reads TGTGCCAGCAGCAAGGGGGGGAGGTCGGACTATGGCTACACCTTC. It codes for CASSKGGRSDYGYTF.

The CDR3 here is CATQRASRTGELFF. For the CDR3, the DNA is TGTGCCACCCAAAGGGCCTCAAGGACCGGGGAGCTGTTTTTT. The chain recombines TRBV6-1 with TRBJ2-2; D unclear. This CDR3 spans 14 amino acids. V was shortened by 10 bases and J by 5 bases, with 17 bases between the two germline ends. Germline loops: CDR1 MNHNS, CDR2 SASEGT.